Below, one T cell receptor (beta chain) is given with its context. Its antigen is not identified. V gave up 9 bases and J gave up 5 bases; unmatched junction bases: 7. The germline CDR1 and CDR2 sequences are MNHEY and SVGAGI. The CDR3 length is 13 residues. Some clones are missing from TCRdb's copy, which holds only in-frame ones; the method was immunoSEQ multiplex PCR. The sample consists of 150,000 to 200,000 clones, 88% of them appearing once. The entry originates in a study of cytomegalovirus exposure and HLA in healthy donors. Study-wide findings and caveats: Reported results showed that the classifier diagnosed cytomegalovirus status with high specificity and sensitivity.

The sequence was obtained from a man aged 18 to 30 in good health and CMV-seronegative. The chain employs TRBV6-5 and TRBJ1-5; 7 bases map to TRBD1. Sequenced: PBMCs. CDR3 loop: CASWTGRDQPQHF. The CDR3 region has the DNA TGTGCCAGTTGGACAGGACGGGATCAGCCCCAGCATTTT.